This T cell receptor (beta chain) comes out of a study of shared clonotypes between healthy human individuals. Study-wide background: Those who served as donors were a couple of women and a few men between the ages of 18 and 49.

Only in-frame clones appear in the TCRdb table, and some are missing; sequencing was by immunoSEQ multiplex PCR. The profile shows hundreds of thousands of clones, roughly 96% of them singletons. Deletions cut 4 bases from V and 0 bases from J, with 11 bases between. The CDR3 covers 15 residues. Among the donors, all were Caucasian adults who lived in Nashville, Tennessee. This receptor was taken from a man aged 30 to 39 in good health. This rearrangement joins TRBV5-3 to TRBJ2-1; the D is unclear. TRBV5-3 is labeled an ORF, and its function is uncertain. Sequenced material: memory CD8+ T cells sorted from blood. Subset of the sample: CD45RO+ cells pooled with CCR7-negative TemRA cells. CDR3 DNA: TGTGCCAGAAGCCGTAGGACGAGCTCCTACAATGAGCAGTTCTTC. Translating gives CARSRRTSSYNEQFF.